This section outlines one T cell receptor (beta chain) sequence together with its context. Which antigen it targets is not known. Nothing much larger sits one base from this clone, and base qualities are not available. Unsorted PBMC libraries were generated from 2 million PBMCs stored in RNAlater at -80 °C until RNA extraction. The multiple sclerosis patients were enrolled in a US clinical protocol that evaluated disease progression with magnetic resonance imaging. PBMCs were separated from peripheral blood using Ficoll-Hypaque density gradient centrifugation and then cryopreserved in liquid nitrogen. This sample stems from a study of neurological immune-mediated disorders (dated by TCRdb to between 2018 and 2021). As for the study more broadly: Among the approximately 34 multiple sclerosis patients, relapsing-remitting MS accounted for around 30 and secondary progressive MS accounted for 3. Peripheral blood TCR-beta repertoires from HTLV-I-associated myelopathy (HAM/TSP) patients, multiple sclerosis patients and healthy controls were compared by UMI-based sequencing. Longitudinal samples, technical triplicates and paired sorted CD4+ and CD8+ T-cell subsets, alongside PBMC samples, were included among the 106 TCR-beta libraries. The cohort included approximately 68 subjects: approximately 15 with HAM/TSP, around 34 with multiple sclerosis, and approximately 20 healthy controls. Broader findings and caveats from the paper: Repertoires from 18 of 34 MS patients were grouped by phylogenetic analysis into a cluster of related CDR3 sequences, suggesting a possible repertoire-level signature. TCR clonal expansion was highest in HAM/TSP patients and lowest in MS patients, with MS patients falling below even healthy controls. The MS cluster showed no association with clinical or MRI features, and the authors stated that larger cohorts are needed. Expanded clones from different subjects shared no identical CDR3 amino acid sequences, which suggests that TCR-beta repertoires were private in all groups.

To synthesize cDNA, template-switch 5'RACE was performed with a primer carrying a 10-nucleotide random unique molecular identifier so that each TCR transcript was tagged. Each sequencing run produced over 160 million TCR-beta sequences covering 15-18 subjects. The RNeasy kit was used for extraction of total RNA. Using the KAPA Real-time Library Amplification kit, TCR-beta VDJ regions were amplified with primers for the TCR constant region and the 5'RACE anchor. Sample indexes and Illumina adaptors were added in a first PCR, and a second PCR then increased library yield. After purification with Ampure beads, the TCR product of roughly 650 bp was size-selected on a 2% E-gel SizeSelection system. Before pooling, library quality was assessed on a Bioanalyzer, concentration was determined with Qubit, and library quantification was performed with the Kapa Library Quantification kit. Libraries were sequenced paired-end 2 x 150 bp on an Illumina HiSeq 2500. To increase sequence diversity, roughly 23-30% phiX was spiked into each library pool. The original pipeline was this. The quality-filtered reads were processed with the UMI-based MiGEC pipeline, whose error correction step removed more than 80% of the raw TCR sequences. IMGT germline references were used for alignment of VDJ genes, and clonotypes were defined by a unique CDR3 amino acid sequence together with V-J genes. Clonal expansion, Shannon diversity, and CDR3 relatedness (CalcPairwiseDistances, ClusterSamples) were evaluated with VDJtools, and phylogenetic trees were built with CLCbio workbench. A clone was classed as expanded if it had 8 or more unique UMIs, a cutoff based on coefficient-of-variation modelling across technical triplicates. TCRdb reprocessing: public reads trimmed at Q25 with fastp, clones called with MiXCR, in-frame beta chains kept. Each entry is one CDR3 protein sequence, shown with its most common DNA and genes. TCRdb's processing, not the study's, gives the V and J calls here. The sample records nearly 60,000 distinct CDR3 sequences, under 4.5% of which are singletons. The ten largest make up 3.1% of the sample.

For this chain, trimming is 7 bases at the V end and 2 bases at the J end, and the number of junction bases without a gene match is 8. The CDR3 has 15 amino acids, counting the end cysteine and phenylalanine. Of all the DNA, just the CDR3 is kept, 45 bases in frame from base 1. This clonotype was obtained from a woman in her twenties or thirties with multiple sclerosis. What was sequenced was PBMCs. This sequence uses TRBV12-3 or TRBV12-4 and TRBJ2-1; 7 of the junction bases match TRBD2. The DNA reads as follows: TGTGCCAGCACCGACGACGGGGGGACCTACAATGAGCAGTTCTTC. Translated, it reads CASTDDGGTYNEQFF.